The following is a TCR beta chain sequence with its context. The specificity of this receptor is unknown. Base qualities are not provided; no much larger clone lies one nucleotide away. A case-control design nested within a healthcare worker cohort in London, UK, was used, with weekly nasopharyngeal swab PCR tests and blood sampling performed. Healthcare workers were enrolled in the week of the UK lockdown, from 23 to 31 March 2020, and were followed every week for up to roughly 15 weeks. The library was made by 5' RACE. Sequencing used a NextSeq 500. Unique molecular identifiers were attached to individual cDNA molecules in the TCR library protocol so that sequencing error and PCR bias could be corrected. Both TCR alpha and beta chains were sequenced, and tight co-correlation was observed between alpha and beta sequence abundances in each sample. On the authors' methods: V gene, J gene and CDR3 annotation of TCR sequences was performed with Decombinator V4. TCRs were defined as expanded if a significant change between any two time points was detected under a Poisson model with p below 0.0001. Abundances of TCRs were expressed as counts per million after normalisation to the total number of TCRs sequenced in each sample. MAIT TCRs were defined by TRAV1-2 paired with TRAJ12, TRAJ20 or TRAJ33, and iNKT TCRs by TRAV10 paired with TRAJ18. VDJdb, accessed 1 November 2021, was searched for CMV, EBV and SARS-CoV-2 annotated TCRs, with TCRs annotated for multiple antigens excluded. TCRdb reprocessing: public reads trimmed at Q25 with fastp, clones called with MiXCR, in-frame beta chains kept. Each CDR3 protein appears once, grouped with its most common genes and DNA. The V and J calls come from TCRdb's annotation, not from the publication. This sample comprises 50,000 or so distinct CDR3 sequences, 5.5% to 6.5% of them detected only once. In total, the top ten clones hold around 4.1% of the sample.

This sample is part of a study of early T cells in non-severe SARS-CoV-2 infection (dated by TCRdb to the early 2020s). With respect to the entire study: Bulk RNA from unsorted whole blood was used for TCR sequencing, so alpha and beta chains could not be paired. Overall results and qualifications from the work: VDJdb matching was skewed toward anti-spike CD8 responses and likely underestimated virus-specific expansions by missing private and CD4 specificities.

For CDR1 and CDR2, the germline V gene (reference sequence) lists MNHNY and SVGAGI. The CDR3 measures 16 amino acids from cysteine to phenylalanine. The kept DNA is CDR3 alone, 48 bases in frame from the first base. Trimming takes 4 bases from V and 4 bases from J, and the germline ends sit 20 bases apart. This sequence was found in an adult who was a healthcare worker with PCR-confirmed SARS-CoV-2 infection or an uninfected control (not recorded which). The specimen was whole blood. Recombination connected TRBV6-6 to TRBJ2-7, and TRBD1 may be the D gene, going by 6 matching bases. The CDR3 is CASSSPPGTLFYEQYF. The base sequence is TGTGCCAGCAGTTCCCCCCCGGGGACACTATTTTACGAGCAGTACTTC.